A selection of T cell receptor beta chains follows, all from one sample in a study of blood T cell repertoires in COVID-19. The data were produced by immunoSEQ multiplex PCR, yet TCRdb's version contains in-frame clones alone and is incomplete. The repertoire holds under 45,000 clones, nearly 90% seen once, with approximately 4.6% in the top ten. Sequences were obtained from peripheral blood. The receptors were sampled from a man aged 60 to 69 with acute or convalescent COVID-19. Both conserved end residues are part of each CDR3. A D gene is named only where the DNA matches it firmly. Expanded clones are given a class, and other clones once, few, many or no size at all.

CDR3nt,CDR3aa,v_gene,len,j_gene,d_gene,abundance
TGCGCCAGCGCCAGGGTTGTCAACACTGAAGCTTTCTTT,CASARVVNTEAFF,TRBV5-1,13,TRBJ1-1,.,few
TGCGCCAGCAGTGGGGTGGCGCGGCTGCAGTTCTTC,CASSGVARLQFF,TRBV10-1,12,TRBJ2-1,.,.
TGTGCCAGCAGCTCAAGCGGGGGGAGGACAGATACGCAGTATTTT,CASSSSGGRTDTQYF,TRBV5-4,15,TRBJ2-3,TRBD2,.
TGTGCCAGTAATGAGGGGAACACTGAAGCTTTCTTT,CASNEGNTEAFF,TRBV19,12,TRBJ1-1,.,once
TGTGCCAGCAGCACCCGACAGGGGCCGAGCAATCAGCCCCAGCATTTT,CASSTRQGPSNQPQHF,TRBV7-2,16,TRBJ1-5,TRBD1,.
TGTGCCAGTAGTCCAACACAGGGGGCGAGGGAGACCCAGTACTTC,CASSPTQGARETQYF,TRBV19,15,TRBJ2-5,TRBD1,once
TGTGCCAGCAGTTGGACAGGGATAGGCAACGAGCAGTACTTC,CASSWTGIGNEQYF,TRBV27,14,TRBJ2-7,TRBD1,.
TGCAGCATAGCGGTGAGCACAGATACGCAGTATTTT,CSIAVSTDTQYF,TRBV29-1,12,TRBJ2-3,.,.
TGTGCCAGCAGCATTGGGCAGGGGCTAGCTAACTATGGCTACACCTTC,CASSIGQGLANYGYTF,TRBV7-2,16,TRBJ1-2,.,once
TGTGCCAGCTTGACTAGCGGCTACAATGAGCAGTTCTTC,CASLTSGYNEQFF,TRBV2,13,TRBJ2-1,TRBD2,.
TGTGCCAGCAGCGTAGGAGGAGCGAGCTCCTACAATGAGCAGTTCTTC,CASSVGGASSYNEQFF,TRBV9,16,TRBJ2-1,.,once
TGTGCCAGCAGCTTAGGACAGATCCAAGAGACCCAGTACTTC,CASSLGQIQETQYF,TRBV13,14,TRBJ2-5,.,.
TGCGCCAGCAGCCAAAGGGACAGGGGAGGAAGACTTGCTGAAGCTTTCTTT,CASSQRDRGGRLAEAFF,TRBV4-1,17,TRBJ1-1,TRBD1,.
TGTGCCAGCAGTTACTCGGGGGGGCTCAATTCACCCCTCCACTTT,CASSYSGGLNSPLHF,TRBV6-5,15,TRBJ1-6,.,.
TGCGCCAGCAGCCAAGATGCAAGGGGGAGTAACTATGGCTACACCTTC,CASSQDARGSNYGYTF,TRBV4-3,16,TRBJ1-2,.,few
TGTGCCAGCAGCTTAATGCCTACGTCCCACGAGCAGTACTTC,CASSLMPTSHEQYF,TRBV7-3,14,TRBJ2-7,.,.
TGTGCCAGCAGCTCGGCCCCACAGGGGGTGGCCTCCTACGAGCAGTACTTC,CASSSAPQGVASYEQYF,TRBV11-2,17,TRBJ2-7,TRBD1,.
TGTGCCAGCAGTTTGAGTCCGAAAGAGACCCAGTACTTC,CASSLSPKETQYF,TRBV12-3/TRBV12-4,13,TRBJ2-5,.,.
TGTGCCTGGGGAGGACTAGCGGGGGCCAACACCGGGGAGCTGTTTTTT,CAWGGLAGANTGELFF,TRBV30,16,TRBJ2-2,TRBD2,.
TGTGCCAGCAGCATCAGGACAGGGTACTACAATGAGCAGTTCTTC,CASSIRTGYYNEQFF,TRBV7-3,15,TRBJ2-1,TRBD1,few
TGCGCCAGCAGCTTTTCCGGGACTAGCGGGACTAGCACAGATACGCAGTATTTT,CASSFSGTSGTSTDTQYF,TRBV5-1,18,TRBJ2-3,TRBD2,.
TGTGCCAGCAGCGAGGACAGACCGTTCTCCTACGAGCAGTACTTC,CASSEDRPFSYEQYF,TRBV13,15,TRBJ2-7,.,once
TGTGCCAGCAGCCAACGGACAGTCTCTGGAAACACCATATATTTT,CASSQRTVSGNTIYF,TRBV7-2,15,TRBJ1-3,.,once
TGTGCCTGGAGTCCTTCATACCGGGACAGGGCGAACACTGAAGCTTTCTTT,CAWSPSYRDRANTEAFF,TRBV30,17,TRBJ1-1,TRBD1,.
TGTGCCACCAGCTCCGGGACTTACGTAGATCAGCCCCAGCATTTT,CATSSGTYVDQPQHF,TRBV24-1,15,TRBJ1-5,.,.
TGTGCCAGCAGCCCTGGACAGGGGGGTCAGCCCCAGCATTTT,CASSPGQGGQPQHF,TRBV27,14,TRBJ1-5,TRBD1,few
TGTGCCAGCAGTATAACAGGGGGCACTCAGCCCCAGCATTTT,CASSITGGTQPQHF,TRBV6-5,14,TRBJ1-5,TRBD1,.
TGTGCCAGCAGATTTACAGGGACAGAGACCCAGTACTTC,CASRFTGTETQYF,TRBV5-6,13,TRBJ2-5,.,.
TGTGCCTGGAGTCTTGGGGGACAGGGTAATCAGCCCCAGCATTTT,CAWSLGGQGNQPQHF,TRBV30,15,TRBJ1-5,TRBD1,once
TGTGCCTGGAGTCTTCTCCGACAGGGCCGTGAAGCTTTCTTT,CAWSLLRQGREAFF,TRBV30,14,TRBJ1-1,TRBD1,.
TGTGCCAGCAGCCTATTTAATAATGAGCAGTTCTTC,CASSLFNNEQFF,TRBV7-8,12,TRBJ2-1,.,.
TGTGCCTGGAGTGTTGGGGACAGGGACTACGAGCAGTACTTC,CAWSVGDRDYEQYF,TRBV30,14,TRBJ2-7,TRBD1,.
TGTGCCAGCAGTCTATACGAGCAGTACTTC,CASSLYEQYF,TRBV28,10,TRBJ2-7,.,.
TGTGCCAGCAGCTTGAGTGGTGACAGGGTGTATGGCTACACCTTC,CASSLSGDRVYGYTF,TRBV5-6,15,TRBJ1-2,TRBD1,.
TGTGCCAGCAGCCGGGACACCCCAACTAATGAAAAACTGTTTTTT,CASSRDTPTNEKLFF,TRBV27,15,TRBJ1-4,.,.
TGTGCCAGCAACTCACAGGGCTTCACTGAAGCTTTCTTT,CASNSQGFTEAFF,TRBV12-3/TRBV12-4,13,TRBJ1-1,.,.
TGTGCCAGCAGCCAAGGCGGGGCCTACAATGAGCAGTTCTTC,CASSQGGAYNEQFF,TRBV14,14,TRBJ2-1,.,.
TGCGCCAGCAGCCAGGACAGGGGGCGAAGCACTGAAGCTTTCTTT,CASSQDRGRSTEAFF,TRBV4-3,15,TRBJ1-1,TRBD1,.
TGTGCCAGTAGTAGATTAACACAGTATAGCAATCAGCCCCAGCATTTT,CASSRLTQYSNQPQHF,TRBV19,16,TRBJ1-5,.,.
TGTGCCAGCAGCCCAACTAGCGGGGGACGCACAGATACGCAGTATTTT,CASSPTSGGRTDTQYF,TRBV5-4,16,TRBJ2-3,TRBD2,once
TGCGCCAGCAGCCCGGACAGTGAAGCTTTCTTT,CASSPDSEAFF,TRBV10-2,11,TRBJ1-1,.,.
TGTGCCAGCAGCTTAGGGGCACAGGGAACTAATGAAAAACTGTTTTTT,CASSLGAQGTNEKLFF,TRBV7-8,16,TRBJ1-4,.,.
TGTGCCAGCAGCTTAATGGGACTAGGATCAGATACGCAGTATTTT,CASSLMGLGSDTQYF,TRBV7-3,15,TRBJ2-3,TRBD2,.
TGTGCCAGTAACCCAACAGGGAAGTACCCGCGTGGCTACACCTTC,CASNPTGKYPRGYTF,TRBV19,15,TRBJ1-2,.,once
TGTGCCAGCAGCCCGGGACTAGCGGGGGTAGAGACCCAGTACTTC,CASSPGLAGVETQYF,TRBV5-4,15,TRBJ2-5,TRBD2,.
TGTGCCAGCAGCTTCGCGGGGGCCGCAACTAATGAAAAACTGTTTTTT,CASSFAGAATNEKLFF,TRBV5-6,16,TRBJ1-4,.,once
TGTGCCAGCAGCGGACGGACAGCGAACACTGAAGCTTTCTTT,CASSGRTANTEAFF,TRBV11-2,14,TRBJ1-1,.,.
TGTGCCAGCAGCCGAGAAGGATGGAACCAGGGCGGTGAAGCTTTCTTT,CASSREGWNQGGEAFF,TRBV5-5,16,TRBJ1-1,.,.
TGCGCCAGCAGCCAAGATGACTACAGCTCCTACGAGCAGTACTTC,CASSQDDYSSYEQYF,TRBV4-1,15,TRBJ2-7,.,few
TGTGCCAGCGGGCCTACAGGGGGCGGAAACATTCAGTACTTC,CASGPTGGGNIQYF,TRBV27,14,TRBJ2-4,TRBD1,.
TGTGCCAGCAGTGAAACAATTAATCAGCCCCAGCATTTT,CASSETINQPQHF,TRBV2,13,TRBJ1-5,.,.
TGTGCCAGCAGCTTAGTGAGCGGGGGGCACTCCTACGAGCAGTACTTC,CASSLVSGGHSYEQYF,TRBV7-8,16,TRBJ2-7,TRBD2,.
TGTGCCAGCAGGCCCACGGGGGGCGCTTCGAACACTGAAGCTTTCTTT,CASRPTGGASNTEAFF,TRBV3-1/TRBV3-2,16,TRBJ1-1,.,.
TGTGCCAGCAGTTTATTTTCGGGGGGAACAGGGCTTTGGGGCTACACCTTC,CASSLFSGGTGLWGYTF,TRBV27,17,TRBJ1-2,.,once
TGTGCCAGCAGTGAATGGGGTCTTAGCGGGTCTTCTTCCTACGAGCAGTACTTC,CASSEWGLSGSSSYEQYF,TRBV25-1,18,TRBJ2-7,TRBD2,.
TGTGCCAGCAGCGTAAATACGGGGTTCTCTGGAAACACCATATATTTT,CASSVNTGFSGNTIYF,TRBV9,16,TRBJ1-3,.,.
TGCGCCAGCAGTGAGGTGTGGGGGGGCAGACACGACTATGGCTACACCTTC,CASSEVWGGRHDYGYTF,TRBV10-2,17,TRBJ1-2,.,few
TGTGCCAGCAGCTTAGGTCGGGGGTTCGGAAACACCATATATTTT,CASSLGRGFGNTIYF,TRBV13,15,TRBJ1-3,.,.
TGTGCCGCTGGGGCAGGGGTCCATCCATATAGCAATCAGCCCCAGCATTTT,CAAGAGVHPYSNQPQHF,TRBV28,17,TRBJ1-5,.,.